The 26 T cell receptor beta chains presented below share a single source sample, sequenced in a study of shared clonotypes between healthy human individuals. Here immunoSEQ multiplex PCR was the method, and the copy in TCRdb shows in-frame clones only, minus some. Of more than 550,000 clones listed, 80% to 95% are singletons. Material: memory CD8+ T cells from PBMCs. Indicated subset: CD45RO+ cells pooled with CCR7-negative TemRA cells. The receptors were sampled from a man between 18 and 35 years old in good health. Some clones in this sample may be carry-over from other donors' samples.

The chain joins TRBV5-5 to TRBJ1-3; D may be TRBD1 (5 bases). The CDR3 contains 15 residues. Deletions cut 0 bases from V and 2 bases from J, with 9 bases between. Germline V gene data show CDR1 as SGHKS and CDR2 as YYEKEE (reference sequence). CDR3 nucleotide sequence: TGTGCCAGCAGCTTGGTCGGGACCACTGGAAACACCATATATTTT. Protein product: CASSLVGTTGNTIYF.

CDR3 loop: CASSSWTGTDTQYF. The CDR3 DNA is TGTGCCAGCAGTTCATGGACAGGGACAGATACGCAGTATTTT. The chain uses TRBV28 and TRBJ2-3; 8 bases match TRBD1. This CDR3 is 14 amino acids long. Germline V gene sequence: CDR1 MDHEN, CDR2 SYDVKM. V was clipped by 4 bases and J by 3 bases; unmatched bases: 3.

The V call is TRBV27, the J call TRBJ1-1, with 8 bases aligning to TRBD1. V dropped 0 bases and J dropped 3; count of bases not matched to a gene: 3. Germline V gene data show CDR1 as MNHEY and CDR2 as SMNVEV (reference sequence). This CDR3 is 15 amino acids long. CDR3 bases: TGTGCCAGCAGTTTATCGACAGGGGTATACACTGAAGCTTTCTTT. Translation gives CASSLSTGVYTEAFF.

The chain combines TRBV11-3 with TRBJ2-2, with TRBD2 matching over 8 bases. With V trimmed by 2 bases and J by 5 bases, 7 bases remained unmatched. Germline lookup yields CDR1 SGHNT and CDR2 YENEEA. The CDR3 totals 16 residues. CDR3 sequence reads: CASSLMAGGRTGELFF. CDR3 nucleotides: TGTGCCAGCAGCTTAATGGCGGGAGGACGGACCGGGGAGCTGTTTTTT.

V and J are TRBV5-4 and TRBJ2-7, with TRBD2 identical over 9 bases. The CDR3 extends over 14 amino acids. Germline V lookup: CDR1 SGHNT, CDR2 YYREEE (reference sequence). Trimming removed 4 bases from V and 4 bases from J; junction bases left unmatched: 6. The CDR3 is CASSNSGSEYEQYF. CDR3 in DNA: TGTGCCAGCAGCAATAGCGGGAGTGAGTACGAGCAGTACTTC.

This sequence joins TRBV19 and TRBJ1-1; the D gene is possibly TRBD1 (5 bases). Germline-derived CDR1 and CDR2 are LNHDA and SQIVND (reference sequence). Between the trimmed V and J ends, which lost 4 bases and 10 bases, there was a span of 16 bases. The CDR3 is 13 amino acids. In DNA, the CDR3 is TGTGCCAGTAGTACTCCCCGGGACCTCAGAGCTTTCTTT. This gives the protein CASSTPRDLRAFF.

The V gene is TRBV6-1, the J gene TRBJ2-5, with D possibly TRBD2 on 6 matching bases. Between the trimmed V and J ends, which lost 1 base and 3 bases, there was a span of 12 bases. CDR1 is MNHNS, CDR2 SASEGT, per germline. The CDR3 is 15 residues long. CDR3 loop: CASSEVQAGEETQYF. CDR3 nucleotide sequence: TGTGCCAGCAGTGAAGTGCAAGCGGGTGAAGAGACCCAGTACTTC.

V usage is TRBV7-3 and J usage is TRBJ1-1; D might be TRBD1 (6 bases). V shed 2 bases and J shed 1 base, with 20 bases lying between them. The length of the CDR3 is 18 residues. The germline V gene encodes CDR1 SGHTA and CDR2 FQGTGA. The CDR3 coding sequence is TGTGCCAGCAGCTTATACTCCGCTGGCCGGGGGCAGAACACTGAAGCTTTCTTT. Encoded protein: CASSLYSAGRGQNTEAFF.

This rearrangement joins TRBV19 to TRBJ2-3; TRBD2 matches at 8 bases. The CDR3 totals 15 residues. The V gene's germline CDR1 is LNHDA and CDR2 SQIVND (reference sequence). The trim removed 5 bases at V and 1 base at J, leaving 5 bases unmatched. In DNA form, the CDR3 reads TGTGCCAGTAGTGGTAGCGGGACCCGCACAGATACGCAGTATTTT. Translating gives CASSGSGTRTDTQYF.

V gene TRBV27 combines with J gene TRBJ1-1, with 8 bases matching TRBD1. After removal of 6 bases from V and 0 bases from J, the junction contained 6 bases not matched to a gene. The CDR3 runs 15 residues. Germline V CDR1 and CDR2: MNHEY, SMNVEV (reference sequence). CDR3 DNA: TGTGCCAGCAGCCGACAGGGGCCAATGAACACTGAAGCTTTCTTT. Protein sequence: CASSRQGPMNTEAFF.

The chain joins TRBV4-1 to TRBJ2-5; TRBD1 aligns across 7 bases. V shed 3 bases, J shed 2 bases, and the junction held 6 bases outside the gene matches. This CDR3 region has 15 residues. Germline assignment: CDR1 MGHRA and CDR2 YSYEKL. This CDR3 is CASSQSGTAQETQYF. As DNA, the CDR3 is TGCGCCAGCAGCCAGTCCGGGACAGCACAAGAGACCCAGTACTTC.

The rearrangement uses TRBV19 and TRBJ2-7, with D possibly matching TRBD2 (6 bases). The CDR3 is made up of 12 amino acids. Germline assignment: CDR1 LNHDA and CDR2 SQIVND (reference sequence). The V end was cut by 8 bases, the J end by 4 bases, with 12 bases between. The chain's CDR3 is CASGSAGYEQYF. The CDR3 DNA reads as TGTGCCAGTGGTTCTGCGGGGTACGAGCAGTACTTC.

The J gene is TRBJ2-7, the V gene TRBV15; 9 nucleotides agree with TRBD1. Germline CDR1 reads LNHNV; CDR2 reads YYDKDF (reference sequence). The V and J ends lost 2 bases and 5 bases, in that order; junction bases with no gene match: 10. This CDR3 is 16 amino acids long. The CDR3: CATSRQAGTGRDEQYF. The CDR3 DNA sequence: TGTGCCACCAGCAGACAGGCCGGGACAGGGCGCGACGAGCAGTACTTC.

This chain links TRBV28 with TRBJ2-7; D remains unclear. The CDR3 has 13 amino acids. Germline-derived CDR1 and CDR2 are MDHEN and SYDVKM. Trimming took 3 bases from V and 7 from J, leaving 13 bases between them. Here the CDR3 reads CASSFQVVGEQYF. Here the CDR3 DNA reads TGTGCCAGCAGTTTCCAGGTGGTTGGGGAGCAGTACTTC.

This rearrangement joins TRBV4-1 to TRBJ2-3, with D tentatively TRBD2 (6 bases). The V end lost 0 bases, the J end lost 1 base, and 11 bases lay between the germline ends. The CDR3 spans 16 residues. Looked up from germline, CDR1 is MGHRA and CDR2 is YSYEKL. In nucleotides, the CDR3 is TGCGCCAGCAGCCAAGAGCCGGCGGGGCGCACAGATACGCAGTATTTT. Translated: CASSQEPAGRTDTQYF.

The CDR3 region has the DNA TGTGCCAGCAGTGCCGGGACTCTTAGCTACGAGCAGTACTTC. It specifies CASSAGTLSYEQYF. The chain couples TRBV7-2 to TRBJ2-7; a weak D match, TRBD2 (6 bases). Trimming took off 6 bases at V and 3 bases at J, with 15 bases between the two ends. The length of the CDR3 is 14 residues. Per the germline V gene, CDR1 is SGHTA and CDR2 is FQGNSA.

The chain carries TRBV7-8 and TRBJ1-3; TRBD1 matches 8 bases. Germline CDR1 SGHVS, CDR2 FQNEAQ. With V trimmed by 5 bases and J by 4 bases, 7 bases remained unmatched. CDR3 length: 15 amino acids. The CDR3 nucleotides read TGTGCCAGCAGCCCCGACAGGGGATCAGGAAACACCATATATTTT. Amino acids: CASSPDRGSGNTIYF.

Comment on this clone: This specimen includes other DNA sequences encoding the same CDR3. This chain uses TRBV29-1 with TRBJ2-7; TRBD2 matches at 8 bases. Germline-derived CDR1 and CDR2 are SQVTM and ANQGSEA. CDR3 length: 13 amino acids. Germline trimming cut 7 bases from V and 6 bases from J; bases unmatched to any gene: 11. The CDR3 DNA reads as TGCAGCGCCGGGTTGGTAGCGGGACCCGAGCAGTACTTC. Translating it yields CSAGLVAGPEQYF.

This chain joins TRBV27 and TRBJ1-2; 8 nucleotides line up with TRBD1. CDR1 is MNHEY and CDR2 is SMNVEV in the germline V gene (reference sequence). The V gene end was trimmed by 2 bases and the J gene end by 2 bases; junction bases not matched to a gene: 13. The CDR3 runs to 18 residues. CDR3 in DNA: TGTGCCAGCAGTTTACGGGCCATCGGACAGGGAAAAAACTATGGCTACACCTTC. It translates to CASSLRAIGQGKNYGYTF.

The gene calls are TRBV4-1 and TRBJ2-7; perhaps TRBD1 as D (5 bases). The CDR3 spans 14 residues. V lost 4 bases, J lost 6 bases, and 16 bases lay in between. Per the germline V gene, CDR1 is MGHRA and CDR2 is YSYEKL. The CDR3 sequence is CASSLRGSSLEQYF. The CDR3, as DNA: TGCGCCAGCAGCCTTAGGGGCAGCTCCCTCGAGCAGTACTTC.

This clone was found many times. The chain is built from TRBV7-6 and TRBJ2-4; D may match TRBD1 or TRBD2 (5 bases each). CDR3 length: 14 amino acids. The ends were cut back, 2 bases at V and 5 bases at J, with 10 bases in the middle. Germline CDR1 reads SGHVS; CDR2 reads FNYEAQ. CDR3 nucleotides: TGTGCCAGCAGCTTAAGGGACGGGGAAAACATTCAGTACTTC. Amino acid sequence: CASSLRDGENIQYF. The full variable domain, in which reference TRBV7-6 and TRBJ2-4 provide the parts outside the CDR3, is GAGVSQSPRYKVTKRGQDVALRCDPISGHVSLYWYRQALGQGPEFLTYFNYEAQQDKSGLPNDRFSAERPEGSISTLTIQRTEQRDSAMYRCASSLRDGENIQYFGAGTRLSVL.

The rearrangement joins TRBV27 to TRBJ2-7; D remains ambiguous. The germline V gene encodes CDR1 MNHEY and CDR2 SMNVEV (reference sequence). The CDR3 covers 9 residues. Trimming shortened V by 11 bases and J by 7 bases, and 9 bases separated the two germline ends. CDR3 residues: CACKVEQYF. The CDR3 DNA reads TGTGCCTGCAAGGTGGAGCAGTACTTC.

CDR3 loop: CASSQVGSGELFF. DNA for the CDR3: TGCGCCAGCAGCCAAGTGGGATCAGGGGAGCTGTTTTTT. V usage is TRBV4-1 and J usage is TRBJ2-2; no clear D gene. The germline V gene encodes CDR1 MGHRA and CDR2 YSYEKL. There are 13 residues in the CDR3. Between the trimmed V and J ends, which lost 1 base and 8 bases, there was a span of 8 bases.

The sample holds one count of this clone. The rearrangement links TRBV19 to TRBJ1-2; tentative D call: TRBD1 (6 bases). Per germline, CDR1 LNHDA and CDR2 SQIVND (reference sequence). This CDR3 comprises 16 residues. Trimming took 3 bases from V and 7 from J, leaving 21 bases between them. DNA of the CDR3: TGTGCCAGTAGTATGTGGCCGGAGGGGGTGGTCGGTGGCTACACCTTC. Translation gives CASSMWPEGVVGGYTF. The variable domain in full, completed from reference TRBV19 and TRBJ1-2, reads DGGITQSPKYLFRKEGQNVTLSCEQNLNHDAMYWYRQDPGQGLRLIYYSQIVNDFQKGDIAEGYSVSREKKESFPLTVTSAQKNPTAFYLCASSMWPEGVVGGYTFGSGTRLTVV.

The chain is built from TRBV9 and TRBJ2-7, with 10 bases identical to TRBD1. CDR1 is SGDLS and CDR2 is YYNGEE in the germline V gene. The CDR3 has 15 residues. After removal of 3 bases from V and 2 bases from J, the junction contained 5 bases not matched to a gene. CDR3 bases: TGTGCCAGCAGCGCTCCGGGACAGGGGCCCTACGAGCAGTACTTC. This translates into CASSAPGQGPYEQYF.

CDR3 DNA: TGTGCCAGCGCATGGATGGACCCCTTTCCAGGGGAGACCCAGTACTTC. Residues: CASAWMDPFPGETQYF. V gene TRBV7-8 combines with J gene TRBJ2-5, with D possibly being TRBD1 (5 bases). The CDR3 sequence is 16 residues long. Germline lookup yields CDR1 SGHVS and CDR2 FQNEAQ. V shed 8 bases and J shed 5 bases, with 24 bases lying between them.